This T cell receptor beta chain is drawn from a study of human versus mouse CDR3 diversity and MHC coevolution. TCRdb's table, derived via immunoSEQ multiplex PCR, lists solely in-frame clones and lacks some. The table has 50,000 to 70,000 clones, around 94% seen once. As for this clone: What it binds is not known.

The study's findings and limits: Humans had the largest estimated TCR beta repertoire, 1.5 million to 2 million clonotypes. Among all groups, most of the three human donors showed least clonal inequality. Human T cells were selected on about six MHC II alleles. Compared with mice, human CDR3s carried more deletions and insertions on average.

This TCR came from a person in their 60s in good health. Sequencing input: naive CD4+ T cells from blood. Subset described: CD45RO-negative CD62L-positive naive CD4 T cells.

Here the CDR3 DNA reads TGTGCCAGCAGTCCCCCAGGGACAGGGGAGAACGAGCAGTACTTC. Translating it yields CASSPPGTGENEQYF. The chain is built from TRBV2 and TRBJ2-7, with 10 bases aligning to TRBD1. In germline, CDR1 is SNHLY, CDR2 FYNNEI. V dropped 5 bases and J dropped 5; count of bases not matched to a gene: 9. CDR3 length: 15 residues.